This T cell receptor beta chain is from a study of tumor-infiltrating lymphocytes in primary liver carcinoma. Study observations and caveats: Tumor top-250-clone fractions significantly exceeded those of blood (p = 0.039).

This clonotype was seen repeatedly, ten times or more. The antigen is unknown. Germline DNA was extracted too, while blood RNA derived from unsorted whole blood. Investigators obtained approximately 3.9 milliliters of peripheral blood ahead of surgery. Using a constant-region primer together with ProtoScript II reverse transcriptase, TCR beta cDNA was made from about 500 ng of total RNA. It was through three nested multiplex PCR rounds of slightly modified ARM-PCR that TCR beta libraries arose. Forward primers for TRBV1-TRBV30 and a C-beta reverse primer served the first two PCR rounds, at about 10 cycles each. TCRdb re-derived calls from the multiplex PCR reads in MiXCR, one entry per CDR3 protein. The table records about 330,000 distinct CDR3 sequences, around three fifths of them present only once. The CDR3 is made up of 15 amino acids. Trimming cost V 0 bases and J 3 bases, with 10 bases left between them. Germline assignment: CDR1 ENHRY and CDR2 SYGVKD.

Sequences were obtained from peripheral blood. The receptor comes from a man in his forties with primary liver carcinoma and hepatitis B virus infection. The V call is TRBV10-3, the J call TRBJ2-3, with D perhaps TRBD2 (6 bases). CDR3 DNA sequence: TGTGCCATCAGTGAGTCGGGGGGAAGGACAGATACGCAGTATTTT. This translates into CAISESGGRTDTQYF.